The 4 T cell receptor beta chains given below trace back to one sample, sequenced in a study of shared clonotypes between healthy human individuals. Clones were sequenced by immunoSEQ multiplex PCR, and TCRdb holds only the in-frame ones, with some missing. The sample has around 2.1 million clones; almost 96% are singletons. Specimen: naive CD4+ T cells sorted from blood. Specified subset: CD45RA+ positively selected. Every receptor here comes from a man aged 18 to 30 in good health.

Here the CDR3 DNA reads TGTGCCAGCAGTTTAGGAGGACTGAGGTCCTACGAGCAGTACTTC. It encodes CASSLGGLRSYEQYF. V and J are TRBV27 and TRBJ2-7, with D possibly being TRBD2 (5 bases). V dropped 2 bases and J dropped 1 base, with 12 bases sitting between them. CDR1 and CDR2 from the germline V gene are MNHEY and SMNVEV (reference sequence). The CDR3 length is 15 residues.

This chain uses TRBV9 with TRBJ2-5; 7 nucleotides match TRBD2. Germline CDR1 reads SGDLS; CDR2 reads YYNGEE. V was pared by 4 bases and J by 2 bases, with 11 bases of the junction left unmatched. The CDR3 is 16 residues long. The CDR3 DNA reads TGTGCCAGCAGCCCAGCGCCTGGCGGGGGTCAAGAGACCCAGTACTTC. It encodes CASSPAPGGGQETQYF.

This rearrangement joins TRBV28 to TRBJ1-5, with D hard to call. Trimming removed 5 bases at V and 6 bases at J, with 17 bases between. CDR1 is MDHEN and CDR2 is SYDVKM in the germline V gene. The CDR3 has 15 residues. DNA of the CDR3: TGTGCCAGCAGTGAACCCACTGGGAGGGTTCAGCCCCAGCATTTT. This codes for CASSEPTGRVQPQHF.

The CDR3 nucleotides read TGTGCCAGCAATGGAGGGAGGGCCCATACGCAGTATTTT. Translated: CASNGGRAHTQYF. J is TRBJ2-3 and V is TRBV6-5; 7 nucleotides match TRBD2. The CDR3 loop spans 13 amino acids. V lost 7 bases, J lost 7 bases, and 8 bases stayed unmatched. Germline CDR1 reads MNHEY; CDR2 reads SVGAGI.